The next 5 T cell receptor beta chains were all read from a single sample in a study of vaccination effects on CD4 cells after COVID-19. TCRdb keeps only in-frame clones here, not all; method: immunoSEQ multiplex PCR. Of around 40,000 clones in the sample, roughly 65% were seen once. Subsequent to about 10 days of culture, CD4+ T cells were isolated. Antigen specificity for these receptors is unknown. The sample in question was CD4+ T cells from PBMCs cultured without peptide, obtained before COVID-19 vaccination. The source is a human donor who received a COVID-19 vaccine.

This clone was observed once. The V call is TRBV4-1, the J call TRBJ2-2; D remains ambiguous. Per the germline V gene, CDR1 is MGHRA and CDR2 is YSYEKL. V was cut by 7 bases and J by 0 bases, with 21 bases left in between. The CDR3 spans 18 residues. Here the CDR3 DNA reads TGCGCCAGCACCTCCGGGTCCGGCTTAACCGCGAACACCGGGGAGCTGTTTTTT. It yields the protein CASTSGSGLTANTGELFF.

The gene calls are TRBV19 and TRBJ1-4, with D possibly being TRBD1 (5 bases). The CDR3 contains 13 residues. CDR1 is LNHDA, CDR2 SQIVND, per germline (reference sequence). The V end was cut by 9 bases, the J end by 4 bases, with 12 bases between. The CDR3 protein is CASRGDLNEKLFF. The CDR3 nucleotides are TGTGCCAGCCGGGGGGACCTTAATGAAAAACTGTTTTTT. Drawing the rest from reference TRBV19 and TRBJ1-4, the complete variable domain is DGGITQSPKYLFRKEGQNVTLSCEQNLNHDAMYWYRQDPGQGLRLIYYSQIVNDFQKGDIAEGYSVSREKKESFPLTVTSAQKNPTAFYLCASRGDLNEKLFFGSGTQLSVL.

The chain recombines TRBV7-9 with TRBJ2-7; D remains unclear. Trimming cost V 6 bases and J 5 bases, with 20 bases left between them. Per germline, CDR1 SEHNR and CDR2 FQNEAQ (reference sequence). This CDR3 comprises 15 residues. The CDR3 is CASRPKLRIGDEQYF. The CDR3 region has the DNA TGTGCCAGCAGGCCGAAGCTTAGAATAGGCGACGAGCAGTACTTC.

The genes are TRBV18 and TRBJ2-1; no clear D. This CDR3 contains 12 residues. Germline assignment: CDR1 KGHSH and CDR2 LQKENI. Trimming took off 3 bases at V and 8 bases at J, with 8 bases between the two ends. The CDR3 DNA reads as TGTGCCAGCTCACCGCAAAGCGATGAGCAGTTCTTC. This sequence encodes CASSPQSDEQFF.

The chain has TRBV4-1 and TRBJ2-1, with D perhaps TRBD1 (6 bases). This CDR3 is 19 amino acids long. In germline, CDR1 is MGHRA, CDR2 YSYEKL. Trimming took 0 bases from V and 8 from J, leaving 26 bases between them. CDR3 DNA sequence: TGCGCCAGCAGCCAAGACGGTACCAGGACAGCAATTGAAGCGGATGAGCAGTTCTTC. It translates to CASSQDGTRTAIEADEQFF.